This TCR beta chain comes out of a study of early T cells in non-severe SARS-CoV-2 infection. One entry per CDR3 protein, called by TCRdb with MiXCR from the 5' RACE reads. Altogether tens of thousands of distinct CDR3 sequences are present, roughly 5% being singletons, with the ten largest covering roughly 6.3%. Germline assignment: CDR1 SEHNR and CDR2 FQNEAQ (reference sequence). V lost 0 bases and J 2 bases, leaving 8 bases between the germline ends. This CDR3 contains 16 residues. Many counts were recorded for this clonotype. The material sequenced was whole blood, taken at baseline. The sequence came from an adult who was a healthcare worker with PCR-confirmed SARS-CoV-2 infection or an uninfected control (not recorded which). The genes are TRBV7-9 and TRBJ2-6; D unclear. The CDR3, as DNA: TGTGCCAGCAGCTTAGCGTTGGGGACTGGGGCCAACGTCCTGACTTTC. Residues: CASSLALGTGANVLTF.